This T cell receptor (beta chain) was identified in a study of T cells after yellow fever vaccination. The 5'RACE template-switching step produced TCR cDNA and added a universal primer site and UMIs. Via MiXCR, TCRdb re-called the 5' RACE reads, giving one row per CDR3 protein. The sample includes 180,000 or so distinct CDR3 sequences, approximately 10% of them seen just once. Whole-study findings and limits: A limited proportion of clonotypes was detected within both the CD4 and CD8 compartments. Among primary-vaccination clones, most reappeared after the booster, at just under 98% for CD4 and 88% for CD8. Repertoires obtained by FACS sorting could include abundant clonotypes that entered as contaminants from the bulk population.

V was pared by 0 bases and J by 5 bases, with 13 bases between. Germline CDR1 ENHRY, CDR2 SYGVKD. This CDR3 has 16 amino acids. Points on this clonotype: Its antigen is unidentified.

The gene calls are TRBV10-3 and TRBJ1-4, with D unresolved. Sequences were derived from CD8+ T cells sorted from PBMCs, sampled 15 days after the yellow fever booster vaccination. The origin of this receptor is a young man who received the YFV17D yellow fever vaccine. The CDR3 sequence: CAISESTVATNEKLFF. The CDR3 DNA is TGTGCCATCAGTGAGTCGACGGTGGCGACGAATGAAAAACTGTTTTTT.